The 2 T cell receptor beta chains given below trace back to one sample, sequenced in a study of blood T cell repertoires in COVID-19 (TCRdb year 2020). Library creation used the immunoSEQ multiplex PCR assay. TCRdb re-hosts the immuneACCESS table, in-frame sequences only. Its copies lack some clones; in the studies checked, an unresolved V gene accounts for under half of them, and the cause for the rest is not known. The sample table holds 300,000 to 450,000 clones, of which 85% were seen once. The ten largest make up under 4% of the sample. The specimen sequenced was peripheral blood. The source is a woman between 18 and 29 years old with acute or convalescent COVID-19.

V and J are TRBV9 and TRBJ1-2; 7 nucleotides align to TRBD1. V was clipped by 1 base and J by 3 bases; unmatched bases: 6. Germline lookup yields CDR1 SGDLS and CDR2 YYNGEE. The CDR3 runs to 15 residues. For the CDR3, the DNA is TGTGCCAGCAGCGTATCGACAGGGTTGGACTATGGCTACACCTTC. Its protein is CASSVSTGLDYGYTF.

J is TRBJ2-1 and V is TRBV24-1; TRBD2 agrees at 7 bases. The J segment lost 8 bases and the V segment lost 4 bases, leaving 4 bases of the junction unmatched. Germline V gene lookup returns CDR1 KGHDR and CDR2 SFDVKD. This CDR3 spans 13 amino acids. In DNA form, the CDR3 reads TGTGCCACCAGTGACCGTACTAGCGATGAGCAGTTCTTC. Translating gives CATSDRTSDEQFF.